These 27 T cell receptor beta chains were sequenced from one sample in a study of control samples from healthy donors and cancer patients. Sequenced by immunoSEQ multiplex PCR; TCRdb stores in-frame clones only, minus some. This sample has about 410,000 clones, with more than 80% found just once. Sequencing used PBMCs. These receptors were obtained from a man aged 40-55 years with head and neck cancer.

This CDR3 is CASSRDKAEQFF. Here the CDR3 DNA reads TGTGCCAGCAGCCGGGACAAAGCTGAGCAGTTCTTC. J is TRBJ2-1 and V is TRBV4-2; maybe TRBD1 (6 bases). In germline, CDR1 is LGHNA, CDR2 YNFKEQ. Trimming removed 4 bases at V and 9 bases at J, with 10 bases between. This CDR3 comprises 12 residues.

As regards this clone: A far larger clone differs by one base, so this is likely a read error. This chain links TRBV7-3 with TRBJ2-1; 14 nucleotides line up with TRBD2. V trimming: 5 bases; J trimming: 6 bases; junction bases outside the gene matches: 3. The CDR3 has 15 amino acids. Germline V lookup: CDR1 SGHTA, CDR2 FQGTGA. The CDR3 nucleotides read TGTGCCAGCAGCCCCGGACTAGCGGGAGGCAATGAGCAGTTCTTC. Protein product: CASSPGLAGGNEQFF.

The chain joins TRBV10-2 to TRBJ2-7; 9 bases fit TRBD2. This CDR3 contains 15 residues. Germline CDR1 reads WSHSY; CDR2 reads SAAADI. Unmatched junction bases numbered 2, after V lost 0 bases and J lost 2 bases. CDR3 residues: CASSESAGGAYEQYF. CDR3 sequence (DNA): TGCGCCAGCAGTGAGTCCGCGGGGGGGGCCTACGAGCAGTACTTC.

V is TRBV5-1 and J is TRBJ1-5, with 9 bases fitting TRBD1. Germline trimming cut 3 bases from V and 3 bases from J; bases unmatched to any gene: 4. CDR1 is SGHRS and CDR2 is YFSETQ in the germline V gene. This CDR3 contains 15 residues. As DNA, the CDR3 is TGCGCCAGCAGCTATACAGGGGGCTTCAATCAGCCCCAGCATTTT. The encoded protein is CASSYTGGFNQPQHF. Together with reference TRBV5-1 and TRBJ1-5, the CDR3 gives the full variable domain: KAGVTQTPRYLIKTRGQQVTLSCSPISGHRSVSWYQQTPGQGLQFLFEYFSETQRNKGNFPGRFSGRQFSNSRSEMNVSTLELGDSALYLCASSYTGGFNQPQHFGDGTRLSIL.

This chain links TRBV6-5 with TRBJ1-1, with no clear D. Trimming removed 0 bases at V and 6 bases at J, with 8 bases between. The CDR3 runs to 13 residues. Germline CDR1 reads MNHEY; CDR2 reads SVGAGI. CDR3: CASSYSLGPEAFF. For the CDR3, the DNA is TGTGCCAGCAGTTACTCACTGGGCCCTGAAGCTTTCTTT.

This clone was counted once. The chain employs TRBV5-4 and TRBJ1-6; unclear D gene. The V end was cut by 0 bases, the J end by 7 bases, with 11 bases between. Germline-derived CDR1 and CDR2 are SGHNT and YYREEE (reference sequence). The CDR3 runs 15 residues. This chain's CDR3 is CASSLDGLLNSPLHF. As DNA, the CDR3 is TGTGCCAGCAGCTTGGATGGATTGTTGAATTCACCCCTCCACTTT.

V is TRBV19 and J is TRBJ1-5; unclear D gene. Trimming took 5 bases from V and 1 from J, leaving 3 bases between them. This CDR3 region has 12 residues. The germline V gene encodes CDR1 LNHDA and CDR2 SQIVND (reference sequence). The CDR3 spells CASSGSNQPQHF. CDR3 DNA sequence: TGTGCCAGTAGTGGAAGCAATCAGCCCCAGCATTTT.

V usage is TRBV28 and J usage is TRBJ2-3; D is ambiguous. The CDR3 is made up of 12 amino acids. CDR1 and CDR2 from the germline V gene are MDHEN and SYDVKM. Trimming shortened V by 2 bases and J by 3 bases, and 3 bases separated the two germline ends. The DNA for the CDR3 is TGTGCCAGCAGTTTAATTACAGATACGCAGTATTTT. This sequence encodes CASSLITDTQYF.

The rearrangement uses TRBV30 and TRBJ1-1; 9 bases are a match to TRBD1. The CDR3 is 13 residues long. V shed 4 bases and J 7 bases; nucleotides not matched to a gene: 7. Per the germline V gene, CDR1 is GTSNPN and CDR2 is SVGIG (reference sequence). The CDR3 sequence: CAWNLGTGLEAFF. Written as DNA, the CDR3 is TGTGCCTGGAATCTAGGGACAGGGCTTGAAGCTTTCTTT.

The V gene is TRBV6-5, the J gene TRBJ2-7, with D perhaps TRBD1 (6 bases). This CDR3 region has 15 residues. V dropped 5 bases and J dropped 0 bases, with 14 bases sitting between them. Germline CDR1 and CDR2: MNHEY and SVGAGI. This CDR3 reads CASSPRDKSSYEQYF. Here the CDR3 DNA reads TGTGCCAGCAGTCCCCGGGACAAGAGCTCCTACGAGCAGTACTTC.

This sequence joins TRBV28 and TRBJ2-7; 7 nucleotides align to TRBD1. CDR1 MDHEN and CDR2 SYDVKM come from the germline V gene. J gave up 4 bases and V 2 bases, and 8 bases lay outside the gene matches. The CDR3 contains 15 residues. CDR3 protein: CASSLRGQGEYEQYF. The DNA of the CDR3 is TGTGCCAGCAGTTTAAGAGGTCAGGGGGAATACGAGCAGTACTTC.

The rearrangement joins TRBV5-5 to TRBJ1-4; D ambiguous. Per the germline V gene, CDR1 is SGHKS and CDR2 is YYEKEE (reference sequence). This CDR3 has 14 residues. Trimming removed 4 bases at V and 0 bases at J, with 7 bases between. DNA for the CDR3: TGTGCCAGCAGCCGACGGTCAACTAATGAAAAACTGTTTTTT. Translated, it gives CASSRRSTNEKLFF.

The chain is built from TRBV27 and TRBJ2-1; 14 positions match TRBD2. The CDR3 consists of 14 residues. Per the germline V gene, CDR1 is MNHEY and CDR2 is SMNVEV (reference sequence). The trim removed 9 bases at V and 8 bases at J, leaving 6 bases unmatched. CDR3 in amino acids: CASGTSGSSHEQFF. As DNA, the CDR3 is TGTGCCAGTGGGACTAGCGGGAGTAGCCATGAGCAGTTCTTC.

The rearrangement uses TRBV7-3 and TRBJ1-2; a possible D gene is TRBD1 (5 bases). Germline V lookup: CDR1 SGHTA, CDR2 FQGTGA. V gave up 1 base and J gave up 5 bases, with 26 bases separating them. The CDR3 extends over 19 amino acids. The CDR3 region is CASSLKLGDPTRDIYGYTF. DNA of the CDR3: TGTGCCAGCAGCTTAAAGTTAGGGGACCCAACTCGTGACATATATGGCTACACCTTC.

This rearrangement joins TRBV20-1 to TRBJ2-7; no firm D call. This CDR3 has 10 amino acids. V lost 3 bases and J lost 2, with 2 bases in between. Per germline, CDR1 DFQATT and CDR2 SNEGSKA (reference sequence). The CDR3 sequence is CSARPYEQYF. CDR3 nucleotide sequence: TGCAGTGCTAGGCCCTACGAGCAGTACTTC.

The CDR3 reads CASSYPKTGPGELFF. CDR3 DNA: TGTGCCAGCAGTTACCCCAAAACAGGGCCCGGGGAGCTGTTTTTT. The chain couples TRBV6-2 or TRBV6-3 to TRBJ2-2; tentative D call: TRBD1 (6 bases). V was clipped by 2 bases and J by 6 bases, with 13 bases between them. This CDR3 is 15 amino acids long. Germline assignment: CDR1 MNHEY and CDR2 SVGEGT.

The chain uses TRBV30 and TRBJ2-1; TRBD2 matches 9 bases. This CDR3 has 11 residues. Germline V gene sequence: CDR1 GTSNPN, CDR2 SVGIG (reference sequence). After removal of 4 bases from V and 15 bases from J, the junction contained 7 bases not matched to a gene. CDR3 bases: TGTGCCTGGACAAGCGGGGGGACCGGGTTCTTC. Translated: CAWTSGGTGFF.

The chain uses TRBV7-2 and TRBJ1-1; the D is unclear. Germline assignment: CDR1 SGHTA and CDR2 FQGNSA. V lost 1 base and J 3 bases, leaving 6 bases between the germline ends. The CDR3 covers 13 residues. CDR3 in amino acids: CASSLDSYTEAFF. The CDR3 coding sequence is TGTGCCAGCAGCTTAGACAGCTACACTGAAGCTTTCTTT.

The V gene is TRBV6-5, the J gene TRBJ2-7; D may correspond to TRBD1 or TRBD2 (5 bases each). Trimming removed 8 bases from V and 5 bases from J, with 16 bases in between. Germline V gives CDR1 MNHEY, CDR2 SVGAGI. The CDR3 has 13 residues. CDR3 amino acids: CASARDGMNEQYF. The CDR3 nucleotides are TGTGCCAGCGCCCGGGACGGAATGAACGAGCAGTACTTC.

This chain's CDR3 is CASSKTSRNTIYF. CDR3 bases: TGTGCCAGCAGCAAGACGAGCCGAAACACCATATATTTT. The chain uses TRBV9 and TRBJ1-3; D is uncertain. CDR3 length: 13 amino acids. V was pared by 4 bases and J by 5 bases, with 10 bases between. Germline CDR1 SGDLS, CDR2 YYNGEE.

The chain recombines TRBV7-9 with TRBJ1-1; unclear D gene. CDR3 size: 14 residues. Germline V gene lookup returns CDR1 SEHNR and CDR2 FQNEAQ (reference sequence). V lost 7 bases to trimming and J lost 1 base, with 13 bases between them. The CDR3 DNA reads TGTGCCAGCACTCCATGGACTCAGAACACTGAAGCTTTCTTT. This encodes CASTPWTQNTEAFF.

This chain links TRBV19 with TRBJ1-1, with D possibly TRBD1 on 5 matching bases. Trimming shortened V by 6 bases and J by 1 base, and 9 bases separated the two germline ends. The germline gives CDR1 LNHDA, CDR2 SQIVND (reference sequence). This CDR3 is built from 13 residues. CDR3 in amino acids: CASSFRANTEAFF. In nucleotides, the CDR3 is TGTGCCAGTAGCTTCAGGGCGAACACTGAAGCTTTCTTT.

The chain uses TRBV19 and TRBJ1-1; possibly TRBD1 for D (5 bases). The CDR3 consists of 18 residues. Germline assignment: CDR1 LNHDA and CDR2 SQIVND (reference sequence). V was trimmed by 8 bases and J by 3 bases, leaving 28 bases between them. CDR3 DNA sequence: TGTGCCAGTTATAAACCTGCGGGGGGTCCCATTGGCGACACTGAAGCTTTCTTT. This translates into CASYKPAGGPIGDTEAFF.

Written as DNA, the CDR3 is TGTGCCATCAGTGAGGGGCGGGAGGCAGATACGCAGTATTTT. This codes for CAISEGREADTQYF. The chain employs TRBV10-3 and TRBJ2-3; 8 bases line up with TRBD2. The ends lost 2 bases at V and 4 bases at J; junction bases unmatched: 2. The germline CDR1 and CDR2 sequences are ENHRY and SYGVKD. The CDR3 consists of 14 residues.

In this sample, this clone turned up once. The chain links TRBV4-1 to TRBJ2-7, with D uncertain. The germline V gene has CDR1 MGHRA and CDR2 YSYEKL. The CDR3 spans 12 residues. V dropped 4 bases and J dropped 0 bases, with 4 bases sitting between them. As DNA, the CDR3 is TGCGCCAGCAGCCCGAGCTCCTACGAGCAGTACTTC. It specifies CASSPSSYEQYF.

This clone was seen a few times. The chain is built from TRBV7-2 and TRBJ1-1; D remains ambiguous. The ends were cut back, 6 bases at V and 3 bases at J, with 11 bases in the middle. Germline V gene lookup returns CDR1 SGHTA and CDR2 FQGNSA. The CDR3 runs 13 residues. The CDR3, as DNA: TGTGCCAGCAGTCCCGGGATCCACACTGAAGCTTTCTTT. Residues: CASSPGIHTEAFF.

The chain employs TRBV29-1 and TRBJ1-1; D is unresolved. The CDR3 spans 12 residues. The germline gives CDR1 SQVTM, CDR2 ANQGSEA. Between the trimmed V and J ends, which lost 7 bases and 0 bases, there was a span of 9 bases. The CDR3 loop is CSGVEMNTEAFF. CDR3 DNA: TGCAGCGGGGTAGAAATGAACACTGAAGCTTTCTTT.